This TCR beta chain originates from a study of regulatory T cells in long-lasting Graves disease. This clonotype has at least ten counts. Its antigen is not known. Germline CDR1 LNHDA, CDR2 SQIVND (reference sequence). CDR3 size: 14 residues. V lost 11 bases, J lost 4 bases, and 18 bases lay in between. Whole-study findings and limits: Only peripheral blood was studied, not thyroid tissue.

For TCR beta, libraries came from iRepertoire HTBI primers and Arm-PCR of CDR3 regions. TCRdb reanalysed the multiplex PCR reads using MiXCR and keeps one entry per CDR3 protein. The profile covers 450,000 to 700,000 distinct CDR3 sequences, with approximately 13% appearing a single time and 10% taken by the ten largest. Time point: newly diagnosed GD, antithyroid drugs for less than 3 months. RNA extracted from PBMCs served as the sequencing template. The data were also submitted as part of a second study, on T cells in Graves' hyperthyroidism and ophthalmopathy. That paper states: The diagnoses drew upon clinical symptoms, serum thyroxine and TRAb, thyroid ultrasound and orbital computed tomography.

This TCR was recovered from a man under 40 with Graves disease. This chain joins TRBV19 and TRBJ2-1; D is tentatively TRBD1 or TRBD2 (5 bases each). The sample here was peripheral blood mononuclear cells (PBMCs), taken at new diagnosis, from a patient treated with antithyroid drugs. The CDR3 region is CASTPGTDYNEQFF. CDR3 bases: TGTGCCTCAACGCCCGGGACGGATTACAATGAGCAGTTCTTC.